This T cell receptor (beta chain) is from a study of blood T cell repertoires in COVID-19 (dated by TCRdb to 2018 to 2020). About the study as a whole: Samples from collaborators originated in the United States, Italy and Spain and spanned both the acute and convalescent phases of COVID-19. The repertoires were made available in a free public database intended to serve as a resource for research on the immune response to SARS-CoV-2. Nearly every sample came with metadata listing a de-identified subject ID, COVID-19 status, age in years and sex. Samples came from the ongoing ImmuneRACE study (first 160 participants) plus 1,254 subjects from 6 global collaborators. Deeply sampled blood TCRbeta repertoires from subjects exposed to, actively infected with, or recovered from COVID-19 were included in the dataset. The prospective study material was composed of cDNA or gDNA derived from T cells, B-cell-depleted T cells, or PBMCs. HLA class I and class II types, where available, came from metadata supplied by the sample provider rather than from assay-based typing.

Participants in the prospective study were enrolled through a virtual design, were aged about 18 to 100 years, and lived in approximately 24 United States geographic areas. To assign participants to cohorts, the prospective study relied on clinical history that participants themselves reported in a screening survey and a study questionnaire. Recovered participants in ImmuneRACE Cohort 3 were defined by two consecutive negative NP/OP PCR tests, clearance by a healthcare professional, or resolution of symptoms. Each participant in the prospective study had whole blood, serum and a nasopharyngeal or oropharyngeal swab collected by mobile phlebotomists. Prospective study participants could optionally give additional blood draws and questionnaires over a roughly two-month period. Blood samples from the prospective study were shipped frozen or at room temperature prior to DNA extraction. The junction shows trimming of 5 bases on V and 3 bases on J, and the gene matches do not reach 6 bases of it. The CDR3 goes from the cysteine to the phenylalanine over 14 residues. This entry keeps only the CDR3 DNA: 42 bases, framed from base 1. The germline V gene provides CDR1 SGHTA and CDR2 FQGNSA.

Study-level results and caveats: The amount of clinical and demographic metadata varied by source and participant and was provided uncurated.

TCRbeta CDR3 regions were amplified from genomic DNA by means of the immunoSEQ Assay, a bias-controlled multiplex PCR. As for the original processing: Within the assay, amplification of reference gene primers was used to estimate how many nucleated cells each sample contained. To quantify the absolute abundance of each unique TCRbeta CDR3 rearrangement, sequence reads were collapsed and filtered. For each sample, productive Simpson clonality was calculated as the square root of Simpson's diversity index across productive rearrangements. TCRdb obtained this table from immuneACCESS and retained in-frame rearrangements with V and J assigned. These tables miss some clones; where compared with another copy, unresolved V genes account for less than half of the shortfall, and the remainder is unexplained. V, J and clone size are taken as reported in that table, and D and trimming were inferred from the DNA itself. Present in this sample are under 300,000 clones, about 89% of which were seen just once. The ten largest clones capture under 9.5% of the sample.

Remarks on this clone: The specificity of this receptor is unknown. Qualities for individual bases were not recorded, and no much larger clone is one base off.

The sequenced sample consisted of PBMCs or T cells enriched from blood (not recorded which). The receptor was isolated from a man aged 40-49 years who had recovered from COVID-19. The chain is made from TRBV7-2 and TRBJ2-7; 8 of the junction bases match TRBD2. In nucleotide form, the sequence is TGTGCCAGCAGCGGACGGAGCGGGAGCTACGAGCAGTACTTC. Its protein product is CASSGRSGSYEQYF.